This TCR beta chain was sequenced during a study of identical twins. Losses at the gene ends were 3 bases for V and 5 bases for J; bases not matched to a gene: 5. The CDR3 loop spans 14 amino acids. Germline values: CDR1 SGDLS, CDR2 YYNGEE. Using its own MiXCR run on the 5' RACE reads, TCRdb lists one record per CDR3 protein. The table includes more than 600,000 distinct CDR3 sequences, approximately 18% detected once. Notes on this clonotype: Its target is unknown.

Notes on the study in general: Out-of-frame alpha sequences shared between twins exhibited an excess of low generation probability.

These data were likewise used in another study, on T cells expressing NK-cell markers. According to that study: It was sorted CD3+CD56-NKG2C+, CD3+CD56+NKG2C- and CD3+CD56+NKG2C+ T cells that provided the TCR beta repertoires. Clarity on HCMV specificity was lacking for the expanded NKG2C+ T cell clones.

The receptor was derived from a woman between 18 and 30 years old in good health. Source material: PBMCs. The chain couples TRBV9 to TRBJ2-5; 9 bases are a match to TRBD1. The CDR3 loop reads CASSEGQGRETQYF. The CDR3 coding sequence is TGTGCCAGCAGCGAGGGACAGGGAAGGGAGACCCAGTACTTC.